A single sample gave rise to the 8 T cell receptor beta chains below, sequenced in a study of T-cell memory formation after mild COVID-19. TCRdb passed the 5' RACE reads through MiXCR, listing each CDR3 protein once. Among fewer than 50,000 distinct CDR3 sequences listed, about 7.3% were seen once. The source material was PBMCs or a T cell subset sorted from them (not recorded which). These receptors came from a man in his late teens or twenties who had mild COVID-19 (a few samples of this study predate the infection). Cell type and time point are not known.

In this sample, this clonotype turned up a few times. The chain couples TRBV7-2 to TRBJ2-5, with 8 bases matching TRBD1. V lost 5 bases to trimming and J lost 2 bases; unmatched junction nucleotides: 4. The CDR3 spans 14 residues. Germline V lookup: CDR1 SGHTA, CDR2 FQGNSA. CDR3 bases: TGTGCCAGCAGCAACAGGGGGGCGCAAGAGACCCAGTACTTC. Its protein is CASSNRGAQETQYF.

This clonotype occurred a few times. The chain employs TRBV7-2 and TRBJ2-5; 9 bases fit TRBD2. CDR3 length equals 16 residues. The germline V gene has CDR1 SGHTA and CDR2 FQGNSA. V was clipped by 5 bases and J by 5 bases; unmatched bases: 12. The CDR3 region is CASSALLSGGLETQYF. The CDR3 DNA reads TGTGCCAGCAGCGCGCTTTTGAGCGGGGGGCTGGAGACCCAGTACTTC.

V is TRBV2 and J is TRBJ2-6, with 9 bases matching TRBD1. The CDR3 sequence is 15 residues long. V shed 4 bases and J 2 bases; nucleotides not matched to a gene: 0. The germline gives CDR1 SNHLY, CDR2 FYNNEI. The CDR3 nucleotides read TGTGCCAGCAGTGGGGACAGGGCTGGGGCCAACGTCCTGACTTTC. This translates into CASSGDRAGANVLTF.

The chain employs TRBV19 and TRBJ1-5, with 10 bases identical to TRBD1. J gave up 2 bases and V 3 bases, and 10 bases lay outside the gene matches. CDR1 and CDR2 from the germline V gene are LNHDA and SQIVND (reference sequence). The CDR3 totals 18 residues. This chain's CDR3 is CASSMPGTGVLGNQPQHF. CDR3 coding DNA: TGTGCCAGTAGTATGCCCGGGACAGGGGTGTTGGGCAATCAGCCCCAGCATTTT.

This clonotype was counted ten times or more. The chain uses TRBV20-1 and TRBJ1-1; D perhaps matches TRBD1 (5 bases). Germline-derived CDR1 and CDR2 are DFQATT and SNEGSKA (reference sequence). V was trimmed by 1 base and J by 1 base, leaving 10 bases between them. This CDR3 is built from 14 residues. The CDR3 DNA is TGCAGTGCTAGAGTCCTAGGACAGAACACTGAAGCTTTCTTT. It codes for CSARVLGQNTEAFF.

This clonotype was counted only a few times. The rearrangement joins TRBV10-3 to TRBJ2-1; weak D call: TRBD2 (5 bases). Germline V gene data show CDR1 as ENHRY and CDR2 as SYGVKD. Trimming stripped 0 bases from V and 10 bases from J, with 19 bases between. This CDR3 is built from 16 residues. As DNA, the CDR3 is TGTGCCATCAGTGAGTCCCCAAGTGCCGGGAAGCACGAGCAGTTCTTC. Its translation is CAISESPSAGKHEQFF.

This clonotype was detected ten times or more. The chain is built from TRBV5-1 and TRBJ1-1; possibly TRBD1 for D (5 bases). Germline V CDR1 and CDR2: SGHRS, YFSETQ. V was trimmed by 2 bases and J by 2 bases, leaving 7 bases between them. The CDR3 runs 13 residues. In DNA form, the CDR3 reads TGCGCCAGCAGCTTCGACAGTAACACTGAAGCTTTCTTT. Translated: CASSFDSNTEAFF.

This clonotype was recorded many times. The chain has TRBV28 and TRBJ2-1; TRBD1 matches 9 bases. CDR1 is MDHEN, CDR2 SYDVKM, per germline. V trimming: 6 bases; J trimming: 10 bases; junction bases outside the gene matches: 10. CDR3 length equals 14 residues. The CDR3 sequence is CASSAGQGNSEQFF. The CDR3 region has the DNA TGTGCCAGCAGCGCGGGACAGGGTAATTCGGAGCAGTTCTTC. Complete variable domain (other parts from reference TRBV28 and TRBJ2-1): DVKVTQSSRYLVKRTGEKVFLECVQDMDHENMFWYRQDPGLGLRLIYFSYDVKMKEKGDIPEGYSVSREKKERFSLILESASTNQTSMYLCASSAGQGNSEQFFGPGTRLTVL.